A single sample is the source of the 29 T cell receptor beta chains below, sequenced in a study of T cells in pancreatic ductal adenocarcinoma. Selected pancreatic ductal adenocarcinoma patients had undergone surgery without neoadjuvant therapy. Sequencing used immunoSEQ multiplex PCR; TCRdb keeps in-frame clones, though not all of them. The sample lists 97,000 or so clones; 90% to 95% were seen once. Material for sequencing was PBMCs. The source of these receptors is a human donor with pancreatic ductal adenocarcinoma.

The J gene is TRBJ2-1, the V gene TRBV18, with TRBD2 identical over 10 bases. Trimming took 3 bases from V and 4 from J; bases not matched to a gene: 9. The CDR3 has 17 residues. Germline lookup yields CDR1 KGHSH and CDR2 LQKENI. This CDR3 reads CASSPGLAGVGYNEQFF. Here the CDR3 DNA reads TGTGCCAGCTCACCTGGGCTAGCGGGAGTCGGGTACAATGAGCAGTTCTTC. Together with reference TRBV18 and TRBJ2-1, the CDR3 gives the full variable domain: NAGVMQNPRHLVRRRGQEARLRCSPMKGHSHVYWYRQLPEEGLKFMVYLQKENIIDESGMPKERFSAEFPKEGPSILRIQQVVRGDSAAYFCASSPGLAGVGYNEQFFGPGTRLTVL.

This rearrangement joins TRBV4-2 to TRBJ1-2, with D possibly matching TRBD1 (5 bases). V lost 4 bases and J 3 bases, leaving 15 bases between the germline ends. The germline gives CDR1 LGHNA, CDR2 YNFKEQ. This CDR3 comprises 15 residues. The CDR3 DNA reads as TGTGCCAGCAGCCCCTTGCCCGGGGGGGACTATGGCTACACCTTC. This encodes CASSPLPGGDYGYTF.

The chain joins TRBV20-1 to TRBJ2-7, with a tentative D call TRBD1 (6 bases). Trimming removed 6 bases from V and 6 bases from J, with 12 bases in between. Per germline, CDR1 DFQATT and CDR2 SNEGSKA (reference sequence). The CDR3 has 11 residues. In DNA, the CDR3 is TGCAGTGCCCCCCGGGACACCGAGCAGTACTTC. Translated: CSAPRDTEQYF.

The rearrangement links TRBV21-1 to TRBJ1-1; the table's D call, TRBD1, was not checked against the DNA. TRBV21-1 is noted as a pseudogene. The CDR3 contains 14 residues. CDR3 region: CASSKAQMNTEAFF. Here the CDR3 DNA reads TGTGCCAGCAGCAAAGCCCAAATGAACACTGAAGCTTTCTTT.

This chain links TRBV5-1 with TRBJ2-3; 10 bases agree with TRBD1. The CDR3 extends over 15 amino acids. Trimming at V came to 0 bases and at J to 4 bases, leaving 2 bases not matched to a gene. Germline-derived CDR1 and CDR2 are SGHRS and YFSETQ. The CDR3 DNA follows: TGCGCCAGCAGCTTGGGACAGGGGGCCCCAGATACGCAGTATTTT. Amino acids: CASSLGQGAPDTQYF.

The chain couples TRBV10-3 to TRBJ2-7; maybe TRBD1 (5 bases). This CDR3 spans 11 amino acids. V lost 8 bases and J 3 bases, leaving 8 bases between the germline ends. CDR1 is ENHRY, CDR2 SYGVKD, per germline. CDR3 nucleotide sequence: TGTGCCATCTCCCAGGGCTACGAGCAGTACTTC. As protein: CAISQGYEQYF.

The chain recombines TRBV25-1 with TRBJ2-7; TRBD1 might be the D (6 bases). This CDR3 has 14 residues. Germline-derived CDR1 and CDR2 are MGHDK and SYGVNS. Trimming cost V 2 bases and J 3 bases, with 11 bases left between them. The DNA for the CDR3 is TGTGCCAGCAGTGAACCCGGACAGCTCTACGAGCAGTACTTC. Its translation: CASSEPGQLYEQYF.

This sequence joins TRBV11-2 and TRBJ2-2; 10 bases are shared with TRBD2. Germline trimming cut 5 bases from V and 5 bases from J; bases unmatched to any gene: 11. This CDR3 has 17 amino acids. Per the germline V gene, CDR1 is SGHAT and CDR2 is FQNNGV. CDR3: CASSLSLAGVETGELFF. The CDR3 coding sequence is TGTGCCAGCAGCCTTTCGCTAGCGGGAGTTGAAACCGGGGAGCTGTTTTTT.

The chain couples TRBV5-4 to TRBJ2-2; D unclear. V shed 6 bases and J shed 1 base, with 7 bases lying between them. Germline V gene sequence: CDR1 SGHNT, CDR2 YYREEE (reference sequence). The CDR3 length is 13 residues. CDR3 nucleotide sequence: TGTGCCAGCAAAGCAGGGAACACCGGGGAGCTGTTTTTT. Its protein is CASKAGNTGELFF.

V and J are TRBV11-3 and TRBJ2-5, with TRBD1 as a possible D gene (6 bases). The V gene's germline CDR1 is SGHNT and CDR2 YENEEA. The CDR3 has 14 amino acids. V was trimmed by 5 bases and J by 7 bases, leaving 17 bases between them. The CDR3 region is CASSPRAEGGTQYF. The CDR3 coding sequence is TGTGCCAGCAGCCCTCGGGCGGAAGGGGGGACCCAGTACTTC.

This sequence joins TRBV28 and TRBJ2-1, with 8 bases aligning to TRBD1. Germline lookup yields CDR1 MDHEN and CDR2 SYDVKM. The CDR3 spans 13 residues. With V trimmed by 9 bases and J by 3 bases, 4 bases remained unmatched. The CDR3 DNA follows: TGTGCCAGTGGGACAGGACACTACAATGAGCAGTTCTTC. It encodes CASGTGHYNEQFF.

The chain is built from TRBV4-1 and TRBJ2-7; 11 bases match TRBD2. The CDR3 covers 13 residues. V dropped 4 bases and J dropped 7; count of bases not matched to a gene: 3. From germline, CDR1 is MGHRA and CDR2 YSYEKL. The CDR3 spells CASSPTSGGEQYF. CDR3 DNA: TGCGCCAGCAGCCCAACTAGCGGGGGAGAGCAGTACTTC.

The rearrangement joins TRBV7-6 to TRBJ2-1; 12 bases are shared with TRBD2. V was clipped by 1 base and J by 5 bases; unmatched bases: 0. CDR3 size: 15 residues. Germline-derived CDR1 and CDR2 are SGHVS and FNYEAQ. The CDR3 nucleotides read TGTGCCAGCAGCTTAGGACTAGCGGGAGACAATGAGCAGTTCTTC. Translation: CASSLGLAGDNEQFF.

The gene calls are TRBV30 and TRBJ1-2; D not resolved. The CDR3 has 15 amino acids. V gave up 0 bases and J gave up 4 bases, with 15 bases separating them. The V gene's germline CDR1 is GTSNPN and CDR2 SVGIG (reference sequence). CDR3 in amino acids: CAWSVFPAEGYGYTF. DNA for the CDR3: TGTGCCTGGAGTGTATTCCCGGCGGAGGGCTATGGCTACACCTTC.

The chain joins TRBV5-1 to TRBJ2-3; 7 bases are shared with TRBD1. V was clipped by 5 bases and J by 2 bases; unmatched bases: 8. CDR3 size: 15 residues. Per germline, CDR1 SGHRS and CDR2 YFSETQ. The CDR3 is CASSLSTGYTDTQYF. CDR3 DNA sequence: TGCGCCAGCAGTCTCTCGACAGGGTACACAGATACGCAGTATTTT.

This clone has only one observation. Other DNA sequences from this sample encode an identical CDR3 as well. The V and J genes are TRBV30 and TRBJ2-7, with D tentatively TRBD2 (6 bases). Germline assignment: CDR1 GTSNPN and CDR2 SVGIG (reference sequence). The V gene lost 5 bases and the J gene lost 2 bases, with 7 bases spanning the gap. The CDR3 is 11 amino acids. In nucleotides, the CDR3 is TGTGCCTGGGGAGGGGCCTACGAGCAGTACTTC. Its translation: CAWGGAYEQYF.

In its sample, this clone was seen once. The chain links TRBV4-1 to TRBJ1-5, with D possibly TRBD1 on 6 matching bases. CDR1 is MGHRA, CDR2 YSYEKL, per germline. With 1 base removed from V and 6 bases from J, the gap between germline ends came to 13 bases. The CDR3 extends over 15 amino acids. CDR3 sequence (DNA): TGCGCCAGCAGCCAAGTCGGGACAAGTCCTCAGCCCCAGCATTTT. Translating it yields CASSQVGTSPQPQHF.

The CDR3 DNA reads TGTGCCAGCAAACCGGGACAGGGGTATCAGCCCCAGCATTTT. Amino acids: CASKPGQGYQPQHF. The chain combines TRBV28 with TRBJ1-5, with 10 nucleotides matching TRBD1. Germline-derived CDR1 and CDR2 are MDHEN and SYDVKM. Trimming removed 7 bases from V and 5 bases from J; junction bases left unmatched: 5. This CDR3 has 14 residues. Looking up the rest from reference TRBV28 and TRBJ1-5 gives the full variable domain: DVKVTQSSRYLVKRTGEKVFLECVQDMDHENMFWYRQDPGLGLRLIYFSYDVKMKEKGDIPEGYSVSREKKERFSLILESASTNQTSMYLCASKPGQGYQPQHFGDGTRLSIL.

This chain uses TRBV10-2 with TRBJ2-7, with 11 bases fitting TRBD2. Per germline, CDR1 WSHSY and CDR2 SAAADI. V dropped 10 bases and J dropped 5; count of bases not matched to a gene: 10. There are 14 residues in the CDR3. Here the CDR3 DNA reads TGCGCCACCAACCTCCTAGCGGGAGGAAACGAGCAGTACTTC. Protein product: CATNLLAGGNEQYF.

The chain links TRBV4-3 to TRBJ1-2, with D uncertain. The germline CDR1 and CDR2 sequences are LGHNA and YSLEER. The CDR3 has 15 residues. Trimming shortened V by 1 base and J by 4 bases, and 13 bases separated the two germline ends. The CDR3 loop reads CASSQASREAYGYTF. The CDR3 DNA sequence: TGCGCCAGCAGCCAAGCCTCGCGGGAAGCCTATGGCTACACCTTC.

This CDR3 is CASSLGTAGNEKLFF. CDR3 bases: TGCGCCAGCAGCTTAGGGACAGCCGGTAATGAAAAACTGTTTTTT. This rearrangement joins TRBV4-3 to TRBJ1-4; 7 nucleotides align to TRBD1. The CDR3 is 15 residues long. Germline loops: CDR1 LGHNA, CDR2 YSLEER. V shed 5 bases and J 4 bases; nucleotides not matched to a gene: 7.

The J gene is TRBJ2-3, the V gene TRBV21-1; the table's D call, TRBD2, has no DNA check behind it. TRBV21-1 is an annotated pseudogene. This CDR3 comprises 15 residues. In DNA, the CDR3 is TGTGCCAGCAGCAAAAACGGGGGGGATCCAGATACGCAGTATTTT. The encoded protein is CASSKNGGDPDTQYF.

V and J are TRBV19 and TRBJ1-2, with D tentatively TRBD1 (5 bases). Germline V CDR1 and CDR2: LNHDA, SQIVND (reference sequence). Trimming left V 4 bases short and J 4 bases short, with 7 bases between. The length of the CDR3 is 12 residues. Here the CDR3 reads CASSRQLYGYTF. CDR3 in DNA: TGTGCCAGTAGTAGACAGCTCTATGGCTACACCTTC.

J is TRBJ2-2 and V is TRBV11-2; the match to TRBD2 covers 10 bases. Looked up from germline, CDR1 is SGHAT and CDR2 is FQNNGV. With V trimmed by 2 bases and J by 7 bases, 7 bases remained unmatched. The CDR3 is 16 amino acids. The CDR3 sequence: CASSLSSGRYSGELFF. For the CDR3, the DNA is TGTGCCAGCAGCTTAAGTAGCGGGAGGTACAGCGGGGAGCTGTTTTTT.

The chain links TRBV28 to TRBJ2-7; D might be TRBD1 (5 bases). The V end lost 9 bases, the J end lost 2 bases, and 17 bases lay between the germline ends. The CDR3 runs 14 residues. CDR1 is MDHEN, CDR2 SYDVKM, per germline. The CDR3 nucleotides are TGTGCCAGTACCGTCGGACACCGTACCTACGAGCAGTACTTC. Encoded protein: CASTVGHRTYEQYF.

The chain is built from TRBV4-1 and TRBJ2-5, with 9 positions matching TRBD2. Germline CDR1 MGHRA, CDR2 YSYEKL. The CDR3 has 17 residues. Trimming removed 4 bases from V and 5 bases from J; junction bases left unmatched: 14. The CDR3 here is CASSLVAGVGIWETQYF. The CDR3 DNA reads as TGCGCCAGCAGCCTTGTAGCGGGAGTTGGGATATGGGAGACCCAGTACTTC.

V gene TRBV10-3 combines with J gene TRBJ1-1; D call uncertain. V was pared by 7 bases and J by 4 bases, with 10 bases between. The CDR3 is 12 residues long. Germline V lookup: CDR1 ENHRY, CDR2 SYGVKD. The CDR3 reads CAIKTLTTEAFF. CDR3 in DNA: TGTGCCATCAAGACTCTCACCACTGAAGCTTTCTTT.

CDR3 sequence reads: CASRDGVDTQYF. The CDR3 bases are TGCGCCAGCAGGGACGGGGTTGATACGCAGTATTTT. This chain joins TRBV5-1 and TRBJ2-3; maybe TRBD2 (5 bases). V was pared by 5 bases and J by 6 bases, with 10 bases between. From germline, CDR1 is SGHRS and CDR2 YFSETQ. The CDR3 is 12 residues long.

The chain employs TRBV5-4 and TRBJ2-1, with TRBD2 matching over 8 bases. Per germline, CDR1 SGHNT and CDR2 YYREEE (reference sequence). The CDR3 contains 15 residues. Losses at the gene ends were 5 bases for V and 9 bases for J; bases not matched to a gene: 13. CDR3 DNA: TGTGCCAGCAGTTCCGGGACTAGGGGTTTTGGTGAGCAGTTCTTC. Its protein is CASSSGTRGFGEQFF. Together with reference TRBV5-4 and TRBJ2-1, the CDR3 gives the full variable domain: ETGVTQSPTHLIKTRGQQVTLRCSSQSGHNTVSWYQQALGQGPQFIFQYYREEENGRGNFPPRFSGLQFPNYSSELNVNALELDDSALYLCASSSGTRGFGEQFFGPGTRLTVL.